The rows below give T cell receptor beta chains drawn from one sample of a study of T cell repertoires in cytomegalovirus infection. Each CDR3 protein is one row after TCRdb ran MiXCR on the reads. The data show 650,000 to 850,000 distinct CDR3 sequences, almost 30% seen once. Antigen specificity for these receptors is unknown. The specimen comprised cultured CD8+ T cells from PBMCs, sampled from culture after CMV antigen stimulation. These receptors all come from a human donor in good health (CMV status not recorded). Some clones in this sample may be carry-over from other donors' samples. CDR3s leave out the opening cysteine and the closing phenylalanine or tryptophan.

TRBJ1-3,TRBV19,ASVGGGNTIY
TRBJ2-7,TRBV27,ASSLLGGDTSYEQY
TRBJ2-1,TRBV6-8,ASSPGTGNHEQF
TRBJ2-3,TRBV7-6,ASSRGLAGESTDTQY
TRBJ2-5,TRBV20-1,SARDLWVTQETQY
TRBJ1-5,TRBV4-1,ASSQDPGRQPQH
TRBJ1-1,TRBV2,VRAGGFEAF
TRBJ1-6,TRBV10-2,ASRQDASYNSPLH
TRBJ2-1,TRBV6-6,ASTPLPGQGYEQF
TRBJ1-1,TRBV2,ASDRGYTEAF
TRBJ1-5,TRBV20-1,SAIALFDSNQPQH
TRBJ2-1,TRBV7-9,ASRLPGKYNEQF
TRBJ2-2,TRBV28,ASSAFGLGENTGELF
TRBJ2-1,TRBV2,ASLGQGRSYNEQF
TRBJ2-3,TRBV2,ASSEADRGEHGTQY
TRBJ2-1,TRBV7-2,ASSFSGGADEQF
TRBJ2-2,TRBV11-2,ASSLDPTGELF
TRBJ1-1,TRBV27,ASSYQGATEAF
TRBJ2-2,TRBV6-2/TRBV6-3,ASSSHQTGELF
TRBJ2-3,TRBV6-2/TRBV6-3,ASTDGGAVYSDTQY
TRBJ1-5,TRBV4-1,ASSQGGISNQPQH
TRBJ1-1,TRBV4-2,ASSQVGRSVTEAF
TRBJ1-1,TRBV6-5,ASSSHRTGPNTEAF
TRBJ1-1,TRBV7-9,ASSVNTGEGTEAF
TRBJ2-3,TRBV6-6,ASQPGGGAEDTQY
TRBJ1-5,TRBV6-2/TRBV6-3,ASSLEMGNQPQH
TRBJ1-1,TRBV4-1,ASSQRQGHTEAF
TRBJ2-1,TRBV14,ASSRTGTGGFNEQF
TRBJ2-1,TRBV27,ATRDNVDNEQF
TRBJ2-7,TRBV12-3/TRBV12-4,ASSLGLVSYEQY
TRBJ1-5,TRBV12-3/TRBV12-4,ASTLGWGNQPQH
TRBJ2-1,TRBV4-1,ASSQLPGNEQF
TRBJ1-2,TRBV15,ATSRDGGATPDGYT
TRBJ1-2,TRBV27,ASSLRASYGYT
TRBJ2-1,TRBV27,ASSLRDHTYNEQF
TRBJ2-2,TRBV12-3/TRBV12-4,ASRSRGGGELF
TRBJ2-3,TRBV4-1,ASSQEGQRTDTQY
TRBJ2-3,TRBV6-5,ASSYTPIHTQY
TRBJ2-5,TRBV6-2/TRBV6-3,ASSPSRRLETQY
TRBJ1-5,TRBV19,ASSIETGNQPQH
TRBJ1-2,TRBV4-2,ASSQESGRITNGYT
TRBJ1-1,TRBV6-5,ASSYLTGASDTEAF
TRBJ2-2,TRBV12-3/TRBV12-4,ASSAPGGVELF
TRBJ1-2,TRBV7-4,ASVSAYYGYT
TRBJ2-7,TRBV7-6,ASSAEAPRHVYEQY
TRBJ2-1,TRBV5-1,ATGGGAQDNEQF
TRBJ2-2,TRBV7-4,ASSSHEAANTGELF
TRBJ1-2,TRBV4-1,ASSPYRGVGYGYT
TRBJ1-6,TRBV10-3,AISEGNNLPLH
TRBJ1-2,TRBV19,ASSIDPRGTTNYGYT
TRBJ1-2,TRBV12-3/TRBV12-4,ASSLAPRTYGYT